The clone carrying this T cell receptor beta chain showed up just once. PCR was performed using 60 Vbeta and 13 Jbeta primers. TCRdb keeps only in-frame clones here, not all; method: immunoSEQ multiplex PCR. The sample lists approximately 100,000 clones, roughly 70% seen once, with approximately 8.4% in the top ten. This entry belongs to a study of cytomegalovirus exposure and HLA in healthy donors. The germline gives CDR1 SGHRS, CDR2 YFSETQ. The V gene lost 0 bases and the J gene lost 3 bases, with 12 bases spanning the gap. The CDR3 spans 15 residues. The sequenced sample was PBMCs. This chain joins TRBV5-1 and TRBJ1-1; D remains unclear. This sequence was found in a man in his forties or fifties in good health and CMV-seronegative. This CDR3 is CASSLEGQRDTEAFF. The CDR3 nucleotides read TGCGCCAGCAGCTTGGAAGGGCAGAGGGACACTGAAGCTTTCTTT.